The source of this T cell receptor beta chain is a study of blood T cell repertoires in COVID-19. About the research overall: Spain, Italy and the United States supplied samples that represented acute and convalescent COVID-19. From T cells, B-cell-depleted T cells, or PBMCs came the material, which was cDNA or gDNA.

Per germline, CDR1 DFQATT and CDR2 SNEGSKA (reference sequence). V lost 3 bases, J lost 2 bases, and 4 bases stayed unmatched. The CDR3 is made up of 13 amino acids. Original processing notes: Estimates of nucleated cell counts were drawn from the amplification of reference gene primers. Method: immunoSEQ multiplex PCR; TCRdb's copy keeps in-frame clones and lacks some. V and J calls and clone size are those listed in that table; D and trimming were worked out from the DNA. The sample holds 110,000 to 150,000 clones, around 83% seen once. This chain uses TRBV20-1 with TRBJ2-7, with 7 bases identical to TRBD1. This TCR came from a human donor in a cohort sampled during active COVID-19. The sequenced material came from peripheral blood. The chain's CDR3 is CSASPGTAYEQYF. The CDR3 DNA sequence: TGCAGTGCTAGTCCCGGGACAGCCTACGAGCAGTACTTC.